These 6 T cell receptor beta chains came from one sample sequenced in a study of breast tumors, draining lymph nodes, adjacent tissues listed by TCRdb under 2016. The lymph node samples were taken from the axillary draining lymph nodes of breast cancer patients. The method behind the library was multiplex PCR. The sequencer listed for this sample is Illumina HiSeq 2000. TCRdb itself trimmed the public reads at Q25 with fastp, ran MiXCR and retained productive beta chains. Here each entry gathers all rows of one CDR3 protein and keeps the most common genes and DNA. The sample table holds approximately 250,000 distinct CDR3 sequences, of which under 35% were seen once. The ten largest make up 3.6% of the sample. Sequencing used axillary lymph node tissue. Receptors originate from a female donor with breast cancer. Some clones in this sample may be carry-over from other donors' samples.

This clonotype was found many times. This sequence joins TRBV19 and TRBJ2-1; D unclear. This CDR3 is built from 13 residues. Trimming cost V 0 bases and J 6 bases, with 6 bases left between them. Germline values: CDR1 LNHDA, CDR2 SQIVND (reference sequence). The CDR3 region is CASSIDPANEQFF. DNA for the CDR3: TGTGCCAGTAGTATAGACCCAGCCAATGAGCAGTTCTTC.

This chain connects TRBV28 to TRBJ2-2; 14 positions agree with TRBD2. CDR3 size: 17 residues. V lost 2 bases, J lost 7 bases, and 6 bases stayed unmatched. Germline CDR1 reads MDHEN; CDR2 reads SYDVKM. The CDR3 here is CASSLDGTSGSVGELFF. The DNA of the CDR3 is TGTGCCAGCAGTTTAGACGGGACTAGCGGGAGTGTCGGGGAGCTGTTTTTT. The full variable domain, rest sourced from reference TRBV28 and TRBJ2-2, is DVKVTQSSRYLVKRTGEKVFLECVQDMDHENMFWYRQDPGLGLRLIYFSYDVKMKEKGDIPEGYSVSREKKERFSLILESASTNQTSMYLCASSLDGTSGSVGELFFGEGSRLTVL.

The chain combines TRBV12-3 or TRBV12-4 with TRBJ1-4; D remains ambiguous. V lost 2 bases and J lost 2, with 9 bases in between. The CDR3 spans 15 residues. The CDR3 bases are TGTGCCAGCAGTTTATCCCGCGGGACTAATGAAAAACTGTTTTTT. This sequence encodes CASSLSRGTNEKLFF.

The chain uses TRBV20-1 and TRBJ2-3, with 14 bases aligning to TRBD2. The CDR3 is 15 amino acids. The germline CDR1 and CDR2 sequences are DFQATT and SNEGSKA (reference sequence). V lost 6 bases, J lost 5 bases, and 7 bases stayed unmatched. The CDR3 sequence: CSAPGLAGVEDTQYF. As DNA, the CDR3 is TGCAGTGCACCGGGACTAGCGGGAGTTGAAGATACGCAGTATTTT.

The table lists this clonotype with many counts. The chain has TRBV19 and TRBJ1-2; the D gene is possibly TRBD1 (5 bases). The CDR3 runs to 16 residues. V was clipped by 2 bases and J by 3 bases, with 16 bases between them. The V gene's germline CDR1 is LNHDA and CDR2 SQIVND (reference sequence). CDR3: CASSIHGRANHYGYTF. CDR3 sequence (DNA): TGTGCCAGTAGTATACACGGCAGGGCAAATCACTATGGCTACACCTTC.

This chain uses TRBV5-4 with TRBJ1-2; D is possibly TRBD1 (5 bases). V was clipped by 4 bases and J by 8 bases, with 24 bases between them. This CDR3 region has 16 residues. Germline V gives CDR1 SGHNT, CDR2 YYREEE (reference sequence). CDR3 coding DNA: TGTGCCAGCAGCACGAGACAGAAGGCGGGTCTCGTAGGCTACACCTTC. Translating gives CASSTRQKAGLVGYTF.